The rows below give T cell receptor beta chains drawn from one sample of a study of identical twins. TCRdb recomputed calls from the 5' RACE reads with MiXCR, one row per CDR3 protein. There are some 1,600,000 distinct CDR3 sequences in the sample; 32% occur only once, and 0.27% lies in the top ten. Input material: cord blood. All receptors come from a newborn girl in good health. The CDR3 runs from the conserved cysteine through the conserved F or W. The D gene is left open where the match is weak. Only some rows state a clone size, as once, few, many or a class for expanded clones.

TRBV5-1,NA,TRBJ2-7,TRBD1,TGCGCCAGCAGCATCACAGGGGATGAGCAGTACTTC,CASSITGDEQYF
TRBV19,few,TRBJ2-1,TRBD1,TGTGCCAGTAGTATAGATAACAGGGGTTCCTACAATGAGCAGTTCTTC,CASSIDNRGSYNEQFF
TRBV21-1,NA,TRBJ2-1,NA,TGTGCCAGCAGCAAAGGGACTAGCGGGACCCCACCCTACAATGAGCAGTTCTTC,CASSKGTSGTPPYNEQFF
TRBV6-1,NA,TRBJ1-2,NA,TGTGCCAGCAGTGAAGGCCCTGCCCGAAATGGCTACACCTTC,CASSEGPARNGYTF
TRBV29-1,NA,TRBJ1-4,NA,TGCAGCGTTGGACGGGGGTCCCTCGGGGAAAAACTGTTTTTT,CSVGRGSLGEKLFF
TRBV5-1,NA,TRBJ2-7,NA,TGCGCCAGCAGCTTGGGGGGGCGGGACACATACGAGCAGTACTTC,CASSLGGRDTYEQYF
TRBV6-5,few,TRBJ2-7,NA,TGTGCCAGCAGTTACTCGGGCAGGCCTCGGGACGAGCAGTACTTC,CASSYSGRPRDEQYF
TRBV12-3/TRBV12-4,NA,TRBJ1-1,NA,TGTGCCAGCAGTTTACGTCCAGCGTCGTCTGAAGCTTTCTTT,CASSLRPASSEAFF
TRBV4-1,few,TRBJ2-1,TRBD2,TGCGCCAGCAGCCTACGGACTAGCGGGACCTACAATGAGCAGTTCTTC,CASSLRTSGTYNEQFF
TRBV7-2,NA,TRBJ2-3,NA,TGTGCCAGCGGCTCCCGAATTCTGACTAGACAGGGCACAGATACGCAGTATTTT,CASGSRILTRQGTDTQYF
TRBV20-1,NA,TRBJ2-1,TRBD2,TGCAGTGCTCGCCTACTAGCGCCCTACAATGAGCAGGTCTTC,CSARLLAPYNEQVF
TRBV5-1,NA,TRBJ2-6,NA,TGCGCCAGCAGCCGGGTCGGAGGTGGGGCCAACGTCCTGACTTTC,CASSRVGGGANVLTF